This record concerns one TCR beta chain sequence. Its target is unknown. Amplification yielded TCR beta CDR3 regions, with RNA transcripts as the source. The study used the HTBI primer set for a first-round RT-PCR of the TCR CDR3. TCRdb called the multiplex PCR reads again in MiXCR, with one record for every CDR3 protein. Of about 500,000 distinct CDR3 sequences detected, around 16% appear once; the ten largest clones hold less than 30%. Active moderate-to-severe ophthalmopathy, Clinical Activity Score at least 3, NOSPECS at least 4, under 3 months' duration. Reasons for excluding patients were uncontrolled infection, other autoimmune disease, pregnancy or lactation. The entry originates in a study of T cells in Graves' hyperthyroidism and ophthalmopathy. Notes on the study in general: Among clonotypes expanded in thyroid above 0.001, most were also found in blood. Classification by a 13 V-J model distinguished ophthalmopathy from stable hyperthyroidism.

The sample consisted of blood. This TCR came from a woman aged 25-40 years with Graves' ophthalmopathy.

CDR3 protein: CAWSAGTAFYEQYF. In DNA form, the CDR3 reads TGTGCCTGGAGTGCCGGGACAGCCTTCTACGAGCAGTACTTC. The V call is TRBV30, the J call TRBJ2-7; TRBD1 aligns across 7 bases. V lost 1 base to trimming and J lost 3 bases; unmatched junction nucleotides: 6. The V gene's germline CDR1 is GTSNPN and CDR2 SVGIG (reference sequence). CDR3 length equals 14 residues.